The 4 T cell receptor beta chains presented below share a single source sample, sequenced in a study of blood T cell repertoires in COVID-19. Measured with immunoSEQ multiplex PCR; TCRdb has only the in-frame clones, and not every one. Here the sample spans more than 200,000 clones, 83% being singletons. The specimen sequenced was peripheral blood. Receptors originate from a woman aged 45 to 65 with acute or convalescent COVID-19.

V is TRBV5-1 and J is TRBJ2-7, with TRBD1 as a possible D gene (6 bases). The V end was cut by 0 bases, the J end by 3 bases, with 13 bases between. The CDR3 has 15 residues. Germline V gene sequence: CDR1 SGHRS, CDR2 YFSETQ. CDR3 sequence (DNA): TGCGCCAGCAGCTTGGAAAGGGGGAGAAACTACGAGCAGTACTTC. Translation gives CASSLERGRNYEQYF.

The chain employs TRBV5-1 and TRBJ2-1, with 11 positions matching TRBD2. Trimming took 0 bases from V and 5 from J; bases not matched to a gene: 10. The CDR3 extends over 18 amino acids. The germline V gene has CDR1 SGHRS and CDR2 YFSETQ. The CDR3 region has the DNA TGCGCCAGCAGCTTGGTAATACTAGCGGGAGCTCCACACAATGAGCAGTTCTTC. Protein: CASSLVILAGAPHNEQFF. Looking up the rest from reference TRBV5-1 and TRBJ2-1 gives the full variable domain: KAGVTQTPRYLIKTRGQQVTLSCSPISGHRSVSWYQQTPGQGLQFLFEYFSETQRNKGNFPGRFSGRQFSNSRSEMNVSTLELGDSALYLCASSLVILAGAPHNEQFFGPGTRLTVL.

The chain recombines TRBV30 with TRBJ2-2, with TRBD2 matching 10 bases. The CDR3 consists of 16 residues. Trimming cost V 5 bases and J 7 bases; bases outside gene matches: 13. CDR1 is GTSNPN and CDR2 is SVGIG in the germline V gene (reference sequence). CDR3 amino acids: CAWLPRLAGDSGELFF. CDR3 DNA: TGTGCCTGGTTGCCCAGGCTAGCGGGAGACAGCGGGGAGCTGTTTTTT. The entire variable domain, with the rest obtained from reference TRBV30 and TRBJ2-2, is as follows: SQTIHQWPATLVQPVGSPLSLECTVEGTSNPNLYWYRQAAGRGLQLLFYSVGIGQISSEVPQNLSASRPQDRQFILSSKKLLLSDSGFYLCAWLPRLAGDSGELFFGEGSRLTVL.

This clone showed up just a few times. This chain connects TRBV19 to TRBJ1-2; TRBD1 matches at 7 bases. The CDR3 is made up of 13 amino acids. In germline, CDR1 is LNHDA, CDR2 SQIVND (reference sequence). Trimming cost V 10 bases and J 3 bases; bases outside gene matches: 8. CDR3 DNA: TGTGCCACCGTTTCTACAGGGGACTATGGCTACACCTTC. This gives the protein CATVSTGDYGYTF.